This T cell receptor beta chain was captured in a study of Ad26.COV2.S vaccination and SARS-CoV-2 variants. As to this clone: What it binds is not known.

CDR3 length: 14 amino acids. From germline, CDR1 is SGHVS and CDR2 FNYEAQ. Germline trimming cut 5 bases from V and 0 bases from J; bases unmatched to any gene: 3. Indicated treatment: around 19 received Ad26.COV2.S at low or high dose, single or two shots; 5 received placebo; per-sample allocation not given. At day 63 after the first vaccine or placebo injection, samples were drawn. An Ad26 vector was used to express Wuhan-strain SARS-CoV-2 spike as the vaccine. Whole-study findings and limits: Breadth, reportedly substantial, characterized the spike-specific CD8+ and CD4+ T cell responses after vaccination. There was a possibility that the TCR breadth and depth analyses underestimated total T cell responses. Similar non-spike TCR breadth was seen in vaccine and placebo recipients.

Libraries were prepared by immunoSEQ multiplex PCR; TCRdb keeps only in-frame clonotypes and omits some of them. The table has approximately 450,000 clones, 80% to 95% seen once; the top ten hold over 9%. Sample: peripheral blood, taken in a trial of Ad26.COV2.S vaccine versus placebo. This TCR was recovered from a person between 18 and 59 years old who received the Ad26.COV2.S COVID-19 vaccine or a placebo. The J gene is TRBJ1-1, the V gene TRBV7-6, with TRBD1 identical over 7 bases. The CDR3 sequence is CASSLGQLNTEAFF. DNA for the CDR3: TGTGCCAGCAGCCTGGGACAGTTGAACACTGAAGCTTTCTTT.